Shown below are 10 T cell receptor beta chains from a single sample sequenced in a study of blood T cell repertoires in COVID-19. Sequencing was performed with immunoSEQ multiplex PCR; in TCRdb, only in-frame clones are kept and a portion is missing. This table has about 440,000 clones, about 90% appearing once. The sequenced material came from PBMCs or T cells enriched from blood (not recorded which). Every receptor here comes from a man aged 18 to 30 who had recovered from COVID-19.

In DNA, the CDR3 is TGTGCCAGCAGCCAAAACAGGGGTGAAAAACTGTTTTTT. The encoded protein is CASSQNRGEKLFF. This chain connects TRBV16 to TRBJ1-4; 7 bases map to TRBD1. Germline CDR1 KGHSY, CDR2 FQNENV. Trimming at V came to 2 bases and at J to 7 bases, leaving 1 base not matched to a gene. The CDR3 covers 13 residues.

The chain combines TRBV5-1 with TRBJ2-5, with 8 positions matching TRBD1. V lost 7 bases to trimming and J lost 6 bases; unmatched junction nucleotides: 8. The CDR3 runs to 13 residues. CDR1 is SGHRS and CDR2 is YFSETQ in the germline V gene. CDR3 region: CASHSGGTQTQYF. The CDR3, as DNA: TGCGCCAGCCACTCAGGGGGCACGCAGACCCAGTACTTC.

This chain joins TRBV4-1 and TRBJ1-6, with 9 bases matching TRBD1. J gave up 6 bases and V 5 bases, and 8 bases lay outside the gene matches. The germline CDR1 and CDR2 sequences are MGHRA and YSYEKL. The CDR3 spans 16 residues. The CDR3 reads CASSRGQGAINSPLHF. In DNA form, the CDR3 reads TGCGCCAGCAGCAGGGGACAGGGAGCAATTAATTCACCCCTCCACTTT.

The chain has TRBV9 and TRBJ2-2, with 8 bases aligning to TRBD2. Germline V lookup: CDR1 SGDLS, CDR2 YYNGEE. The trim removed 2 bases at V and 3 bases at J, leaving 3 bases unmatched. The CDR3 is 15 amino acids. The DNA of the CDR3 is TGTGCCAGCAGCGTTAGCGGGAAACACACCGGGGAGCTGTTTTTT. Its protein product is CASSVSGKHTGELFF.

This clone came up once. The rearrangement links TRBV5-6 to TRBJ1-5; no clear D. Trimming cost V 3 bases and J 2 bases, with 9 bases left between them. Germline CDR1 and CDR2: SGHDT and YYEEEE. This CDR3 has 14 residues. The CDR3 sequence: CASSSRRGNQPQHF. The CDR3 DNA sequence: TGTGCCAGCAGCTCACGTCGGGGCAATCAGCCCCAGCATTTT.

This rearrangement joins TRBV2 to TRBJ1-6; D gene ambiguous. Germline CDR1 reads SNHLY; CDR2 reads FYNNEI. This CDR3 spans 12 amino acids. The V and J ends lost 6 bases and 7 bases respectively, with 7 bases between them. CDR3 nucleotide sequence: TGTGCCAGCAGGGCGACAAATTCACCCCTCCACTTT. Its translation: CASRATNSPLHF.

This clone was found once. V and J are TRBV5-8 and TRBJ1-5; D gene unclear. The V end lost 2 bases, the J end lost 4 bases, and 7 bases lay between the germline ends. In germline, CDR1 is SGHTS, CDR2 YDEGEE. This CDR3 is 13 amino acids long. The CDR3 sequence is CASSFGLNQPQHF. DNA for the CDR3: TGTGCCAGCAGCTTTGGGCTAAATCAGCCCCAGCATTTT.

This rearrangement joins TRBV19 to TRBJ1-1; 8 nucleotides line up with TRBD1. Per germline, CDR1 LNHDA and CDR2 SQIVND (reference sequence). CDR3 length: 13 amino acids. V gave up 6 bases and J gave up 5 bases; unmatched junction bases: 5. Here the CDR3 DNA reads TGTGCCAGTAGGAGGACAGGGTGGACTGAAGCTTTCTTT. Its translation: CASRRTGWTEAFF.

The genes are TRBV28 and TRBJ2-1; 10 bases match TRBD2. Germline V lookup: CDR1 MDHEN, CDR2 SYDVKM. The CDR3 extends over 23 amino acids. The J segment lost 7 bases and the V segment lost 9 bases, leaving 36 bases of the junction unmatched. CDR3 DNA: TGTGCCAGTGAGTCCCCTCTAGCGGGAGTTGGGGGGGGGTATACCCCCCGGGGAAATGAGCAGTTCTTC. Translated: CASESPLAGVGGGYTPRGNEQFF.

V and J are TRBV27 and TRBJ2-7, with TRBD2 matching 13 bases. With V trimmed by 4 bases and J by 5 bases, 5 bases remained unmatched. The CDR3 spans 15 residues. Germline CDR1 reads MNHEY; CDR2 reads SMNVEV (reference sequence). The CDR3 bases are TGTGCCAGCAGTTCCCCCGGACTAGCGGGAGACGAGCAGTACTTC. Translation: CASSSPGLAGDEQYF.